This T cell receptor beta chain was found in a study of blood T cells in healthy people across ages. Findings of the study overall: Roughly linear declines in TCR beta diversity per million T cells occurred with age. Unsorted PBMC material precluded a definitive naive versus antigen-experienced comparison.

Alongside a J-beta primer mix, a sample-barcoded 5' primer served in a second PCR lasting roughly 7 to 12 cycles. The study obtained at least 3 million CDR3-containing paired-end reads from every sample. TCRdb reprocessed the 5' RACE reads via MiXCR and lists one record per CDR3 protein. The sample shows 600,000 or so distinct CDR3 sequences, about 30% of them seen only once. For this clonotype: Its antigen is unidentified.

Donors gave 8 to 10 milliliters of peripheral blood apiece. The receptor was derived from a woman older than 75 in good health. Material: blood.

The CDR3 nucleotides read TGTGCCAGCAGCTTAGTGGCAGGGCAAGCTGAAGCTTTCTTT. Amino acid sequence: CASSLVAGQAEAFF. This rearrangement joins TRBV7-2 to TRBJ1-1, with D perhaps TRBD1 (5 bases). Germline assignment: CDR1 SGHTA and CDR2 FQGNSA. V was trimmed by 1 base and J by 6 bases, leaving 12 bases between them. The CDR3 sequence is 14 residues long.